This T cell receptor beta chain comes out of a study of low-dose radiotherapy and immunotherapy resistance in tumors. Study-wide context: Each patient was administered nivolumab intravenously at 240 mg, which was a flat dose, every two weeks, along with intravenous ipilimumab at 1 mg/kg every six weeks. Daily oral aspirin at 300 mg began on cycle 1 day 1 and lasted four cycles. Treatment included intravenous cyclophosphamide dosed at 200 mg/m2 every two weeks, one day before radiation and immunotherapy.

At least ten counts were recorded for this clonotype. The time point here: after trial treatment. The treatment: LDRT plus nivolumab, ipilimumab, low-dose cyclophosphamide and aspirin (RACIN trial). Donors received nivolumab, ipilimumab, aspirin, low-dose cyclophosphamide and low-dose radiotherapy. Trimming took 6 bases from V and 5 from J; bases not matched to a gene: 5. The germline CDR1 and CDR2 sequences are SGHTA and FQGNSA. The CDR3 length is 15 residues. Primers targeting TRAV and TRBV primed first-strand cDNA, covering alpha and beta chains. With a constant-region primer and a V-primer adapter, TCRs were subjected to about 20 PCR cycles of amplification. TCRdb re-called the reads with MiXCR, one entry per CDR3 protein. The table shows 65,000 to 85,000 distinct CDR3 sequences, with around 17% occurring only once.

This chain connects TRBV7-2 to TRBJ2-2; 11 bases are shared with TRBD1. The sequencing here drew on PBMCs, taken after low-dose radiotherapy plus immunotherapy. The source of this sequence is a male donor with prostate cancer. CDR3 DNA: TGTGCCAGCAGTTCGGGACAGGGGGATACCGGGGAGCTGTTTTTT. This gives the protein CASSSGQGDTGELFF.